This T cell receptor (beta chain) came from a study of blood T cell repertoires in COVID-19. The table came from immunoSEQ multiplex PCR; TCRdb's copy has only in-frame clones and leaves some out. The table records 110,000 or so clones, around 83% of them present only once. Between the trimmed V and J ends, which lost 1 base and 1 base, there was a span of 10 bases. The germline CDR1 and CDR2 sequences are LNHNV and YYDKDF (reference sequence). This CDR3 is 15 amino acids long. Sample: peripheral blood. The chain uses TRBV15 and TRBJ1-1; possibly TRBD1 for D (5 bases). The clonotype was recovered from a man aged 35-49 years with acute or convalescent COVID-19. CDR3 DNA: TGTGCCACCAGCAGAGGTACAGGTCCGAACACTGAAGCTTTCTTT. It specifies CATSRGTGPNTEAFF. Full variable domain (missing parts from reference TRBV15 and TRBJ1-1): DAMVIQNPRYQVTQFGKPVTLSCSQTLNHNVMYWYQQKSSQAPKLLFHYYDKDFNNEADTPDNFQSRRPNTSFCFLDIRSPGLGDTAMYLCATSRGTGPNTEAFFGQGTRLTVV.